This T cell receptor beta chain was sequenced for a study of blood T cell repertoires in COVID-19. Assay: immunoSEQ multiplex PCR; the TCRdb copy retains only in-frame clones and omits some. The table records 250,000 to 350,000 clones, roughly 90% of them present only once. The receptor comes from a woman aged 25-40 years with COVID-19, enrolled during active disease. Sequenced: peripheral blood.

CDR3 sequence reads: CAWSVAENTEAFF. For the CDR3, the DNA is TGTGCCTGGAGTGTGGCGGAGAACACTGAAGCTTTCTTT. V and J are TRBV30 and TRBJ1-1; D is uncertain. From germline, CDR1 is GTSNPN and CDR2 SVGIG (reference sequence). The CDR3 is made up of 13 amino acids. Trimming shortened V by 0 bases and J by 1 base, and 6 bases separated the two germline ends.